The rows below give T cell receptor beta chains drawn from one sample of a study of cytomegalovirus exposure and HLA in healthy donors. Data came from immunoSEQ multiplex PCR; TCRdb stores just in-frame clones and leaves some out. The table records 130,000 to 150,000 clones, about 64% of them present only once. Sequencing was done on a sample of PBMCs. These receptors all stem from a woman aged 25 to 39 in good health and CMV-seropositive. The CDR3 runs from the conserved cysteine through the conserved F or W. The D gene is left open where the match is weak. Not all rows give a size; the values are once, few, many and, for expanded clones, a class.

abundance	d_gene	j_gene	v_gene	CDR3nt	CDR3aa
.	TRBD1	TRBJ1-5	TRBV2	TGTGCCAGCACTCAGGGTGGGACAGCAAATCAGCCCCAGCATTTT	CASTQGGTANQPQHF
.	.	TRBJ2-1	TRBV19	TGTGCCAGTACCGGAAGAGGGGGTGGGAATGAGCAGTTCTTC	CASTGRGGGNEQFF
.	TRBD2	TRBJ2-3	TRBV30	TGTGCCTGGAGTGTACGATGGGGATCTAGCGGGGTAGAAGGAGATACGCAGTATTTT	CAWSVRWGSSGVEGDTQYF
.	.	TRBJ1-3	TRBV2	TGTGCCAGCAGTGAATGGGGGCAAGGTGGAAACACCATATATTTT	CASSEWGQGGNTIYF
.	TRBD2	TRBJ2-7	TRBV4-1	TGCGCCAGCAGCCAGTCGCGGCGCGGGGGCTCCTACGAGCAGTACTTC	CASSQSRRGGSYEQYF
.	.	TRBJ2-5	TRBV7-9	TGTGCCAGCAGCTTAGCCTCGGGACTCGGGGAGACCCAGTACTTC	CASSLASGLGETQYF
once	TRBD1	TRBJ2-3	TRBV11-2	TGTGCCAGCAGCCTCGGACAGGTTCCCTCCACAGATACGCAGTATTTT	CASSLGQVPSTDTQYF
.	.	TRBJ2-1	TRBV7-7	TGTGCCAGCAGCTTAGCGGGAGCGGTTGAGCAGTTCTTC	CASSLAGAVEQFF
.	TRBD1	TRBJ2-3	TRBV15	TGTGCCACCAGCAGAGGGGAGACAGGGAGAACAGATACGCAGTATTTT	CATSRGETGRTDTQYF
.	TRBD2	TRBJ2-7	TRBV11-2	TGTGCCAGCAGCCTAATGTTAGGTAGCGGGAGATACGAGCAGTACTTC	CASSLMLGSGRYEQYF
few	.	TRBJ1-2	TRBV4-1	TGCGCCAGCAGCCAAGGATCACAGGGATTACGCCCCACCTTC	CASSQGSQGLRPTF
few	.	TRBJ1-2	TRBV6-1	TGTGCCAGCAGTGGTCTCTATGGCTACACCTTC	CASSGLYGYTF
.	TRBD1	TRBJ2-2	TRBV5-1	TGCGCCAGCAGCTCCGGGACAGGGTACACCGGGGAGCTGTTTTTT	CASSSGTGYTGELFF
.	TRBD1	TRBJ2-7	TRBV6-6	TGTGCCAGCAGTGGATGGGACAGCAGTTACGAGCAGTACTTC	CASSGWDSSYEQYF
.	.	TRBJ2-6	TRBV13	TGTGCCAGCAGTTTAGGTGCGGGGTACGGGGCCAACGTCCTGACTTTC	CASSLGAGYGANVLTF
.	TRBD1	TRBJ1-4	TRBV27	TGTGCCAGCAGTTCGACAGGGACCTTAACTAATGAAAAACTGTTTTTT	CASSSTGTLTNEKLFF
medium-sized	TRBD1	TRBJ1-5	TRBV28	TGTGCCAGCAGTTTGCCGACAGGGTATAATCAGCCCCAGCATTTT	CASSLPTGYNQPQHF
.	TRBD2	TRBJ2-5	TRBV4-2	TGTGCCAGCAGCGAAACCGGGACTAGCGGGTTAGAGACCCAGTACTTC	CASSETGTSGLETQYF
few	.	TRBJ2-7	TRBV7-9	TGTGCCAGCAGCCAGCCCCGGGGAGGAGGGCAGTACTTC	CASSQPRGGGQYF
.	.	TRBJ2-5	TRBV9	TGTGCCAGCAGCCCCCGAACATATCAAGAGACCCAGTACTTC	CASSPRTYQETQYF
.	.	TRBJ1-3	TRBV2	TGTGCCAGCAGTGAAGGCGCGGGCCTGGGAAACACCATATATTTT	CASSEGAGLGNTIYF
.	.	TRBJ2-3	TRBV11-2	TGTGCCAGCAGCTCCAGGACTCCCACAGATACGCAGTATTTT	CASSSRTPTDTQYF